A selection of T cell receptor beta chains follows, all from one sample in a study of identical twins. Each CDR3 protein is one row after TCRdb ran MiXCR on the 5' RACE reads. The sample gives under 400,000 distinct CDR3 sequences, 7% to 9.5% of which show up once; about 9.1% is in the top ten. The sample consisted of naive T cells sorted from blood. The receptors stem from a woman in her 50s in good health. CDR3s include the opening cysteine and the closing phenylalanine or tryptophan. The order of the fields is D gene, clone size, J gene, V gene, CDR3 length, CDR3 DNA, CDR3 protein. The D gene is left open where the match is weak. The size entry is marked missing in some rows and otherwise reads once, few, many or a size class.

>TRBD2|.|TRBJ2-6|TRBV10-3|18
TGTGCCATCAGTGCAAAGGGACTAGCGGGTTCCGGGGCCAACGTCCTGACTTTC
CAISAKGLAGSGANVLTF
>.|.|TRBJ2-1|TRBV6-2/TRBV6-3|15
TGTGCCAGCACGGAAAGGCCGGTGACGTCCAATGAGCAGTTCTTC
CASTERPVTSNEQFF
>TRBD2|.|TRBJ2-2|TRBV5-8|16
TGTGCCAGCAGCTTCTGGAGCGGGAGTAACACCGGGGAGCTGTTTTTT
CASSFWSGSNTGELFF
>TRBD2|.|TRBJ2-3|TRBV4-1|15
TGCGCCAGCGGCAACCAGAGAGCGGGAGGGGATACGCAGTATTTT
CASGNQRAGGDTQYF
>TRBD2|few|TRBJ2-2|TRBV20-1|17
TGCAGTGCTACCCCTCAAGCGGGAGGGCCGGGCACCGGGGAGCTGTTTTTT
CSATPQAGGPGTGELFF
>TRBD1|many|TRBJ2-7|TRBV29-1|14
TGCAGCGTTGCCCCCGACAGGGTCCAACACGAGCAGTACTTC
CSVAPDRVQHEQYF
>.|.|TRBJ2-1|TRBV20-1|12
TGCAGTGCTAGTCGGTCCACGGCCCCGATGTTCTTC
CSASRSTAPMFF
>.|.|TRBJ2-3|TRBV7-6|13
TGTGCCAGCAGCGGGGTCATCACAGATACGCAGTATTTT
CASSGVITDTQYF
>.|.|TRBJ2-2|TRBV3-1|14
TGTGCCAGCAGCCAAGTTCAGAACACCGGGGAGCTGTTTTTT
CASSQVQNTGELFF
>.|many|TRBJ2-1|TRBV6-2/TRBV6-3|14
TGTGCCAGCAGTTCTGGCGGACCCTACAATGAGCAGTTCTTC
CASSSGGPYNEQFF
>.|.|TRBJ2-7|TRBV24-1|14
TGTGCCAGGGAACGGCGTGTTCCTTCCTACGAGCAGTACTTC
CARERRVPSYEQYF
>TRBD1|.|TRBJ2-1|TRBV20-1|15
TGCAGTGCTAGATGGCAGGGGGCCAGGTACAATGAGCAGTTCTTC
CSARWQGARYNEQFF
>.|.|TRBJ2-7|TRBV5-1|14
TGCGCCAGCAGCTTGTTAGGGGGGAACGACGAGCAGTACTTC
CASSLLGGNDEQYF
>.|few|TRBJ2-5|TRBV6-6|14
TGTGCCAGCAGTCCATCCCTAGGTGGAGAGACCCAGTACTTC
CASSPSLGGETQYF
>.|.|TRBJ2-2|TRBV11-3|17
TGTGCCAGCAGCTTAGACCTCTCGGGTGGGAACACCGGGGAGCTGTTTTTT
CASSLDLSGGNTGELFF
>.|many|TRBJ2-7|TRBV29-1|12
TGCAGCGTAGCCGACGGCTCCTACGAGCAGTACTTC
CSVADGSYEQYF
>.|.|TRBJ1-2|TRBV7-8|15
TGTGCCAGCAGCTTAGCTGGTGGATCCCTCTATGGCTACACCTTC
CASSLAGGSLYGYTF
>.|many|TRBJ2-1|TRBV7-9|12
TGTGCCGCTATGGCCTCCTACAATGAGCAGTTCTTC
CAAMASYNEQFF
>.|few|TRBJ2-5|TRBV5-1|14
TGCGCCAGCAGCTCCGGGCTAGGGGGTGAGACCCAGTACTTC
CASSSGLGGETQYF
>TRBD1|many|TRBJ2-1|TRBV5-1|15
TGCGCCAGCAGCGTCGGGACAGGGGCAAGAAATGAGCAGTTCTTC
CASSVGTGARNEQFF
>TRBD2|.|TRBJ2-5|TRBV12-3/TRBV12-4|15
TGTGCCAGCAGTGCTCTAGCGGGAGGAGTGGAGACCCAGTACTTC
CASSALAGGVETQYF
>.|few|TRBJ1-2|TRBV4-1|14
TGCGCCAGCAGCCGAGAAGGTCTAGGGGATGGCTACACCTTC
CASSREGLGDGYTF
>TRBD2|.|TRBJ2-2|TRBV7-9|19
TGTGCCAGCAGCTCCCATGGACTAGCGGCGAGATGGGACACCGGGGAGCTGTTTTTT
CASSSHGLAARWDTGELFF
>.|.|TRBJ2-1|TRBV27|14
TGTGCCACCGCGGGGCGTCCGGAATACAATGAGCAGTTCTTC
CATAGRPEYNEQFF
>TRBD2|.|TRBJ2-1|TRBV27|19
TGTGCCAGCACTTCCGGACCGGGACTAGCGGGAATTGTCAGTAATGAGCAGTTCTTC
CASTSGPGLAGIVSNEQFF
>TRBD2|few|TRBJ2-1|TRBV6-5|16
TGTGCCAGCAGTTACGTATTTGCGGGAGCGTACAATGAGCAGTTCTTC
CASSYVFAGAYNEQFF
>.|many|TRBJ1-1|TRBV20-1|15
TGCAGTGCTCATATTTCGGGACGACAAAACACTGAAGCTTTCTTT
CSAHISGRQNTEAFF
>.|many|TRBJ2-2|TRBV7-8|17
TGTGCCAGCAGCTTAGGACTTTTGGACTCTGACACCGGGGAGCTGTTTTTT
CASSLGLLDSDTGELFF
>TRBD2|few|TRBJ2-5|TRBV6-5|15
TGTGCCAGCAGAGGGACTAGCGGGAGAATGGAGACCCAGTACTTC
CASRGTSGRMETQYF
>.|few|TRBJ2-7|TRBV29-1|15
TGCAGCGTAGAAGGTACGACAGGATCGGCCTACGAGCAGTACTTC
CSVEGTTGSAYEQYF
>.|many|TRBJ2-3|TRBV5-1|13
TGCGCCAGCAGCCCGGGAAGCCGGGATACGCAGTATTTT
CASSPGSRDTQYF
>TRBD2|many|TRBJ2-1|TRBV15|15
TGTGCCACCACCCGGGAGGTTGGGCCCTATGGTGAGCAGTTCTTC
CATTREVGPYGEQFF
>TRBD2|many|TRBJ2-7|TRBV20-1|14
TGCAGTGCAGAAACTAGCGGGAGCCCCTACGAGCAGTACTTC
CSAETSGSPYEQYF
>.|many|TRBJ2-3|TRBV20-1|12
TGCAGTGCTACCCTAACAGGCGATACGCAGTATTTT
CSATLTGDTQYF
>.|many|TRBJ1-5|TRBV5-6|12
TGTGCCAGCAGCTTGGGGTCTCAGCCCCAGCATTTT
CASSLGSQPQHF
>TRBD1|many|TRBJ1-5|TRBV9|14
TGTGCCAGCAGCCCAGGACAGGCATACCAGCCCCAGCATTTT
CASSPGQAYQPQHF
>.|many|TRBJ1-6|TRBV10-3|12
TGTGCCATCAGTGTAGGGAATTCACCCCTCCACTTT
CAISVGNSPLHF
>.|many|TRBJ1-1|TRBV28|13
TGTGCCAGCGGTTCCCGTGAGGGCACTGAAGCTTTCTTT
CASGSREGTEAFF
>.|.|TRBJ2-1|TRBV21-1|18
TGTGCCAGCAGCAAAGAGTCCAGCGGGAGGGCCTCCTACAATGAGCAGTTCTTC
CASSKESSGRASYNEQFF
>.|many|TRBJ2-3|TRBV7-3|14
TGTGCCAGCAGCTTAAGACTCCCCACAGATACGCAGTATTTT
CASSLRLPTDTQYF
>.|few|TRBJ2-3|TRBV15|14
TGTGCCACCAGCAGAGATCATGGCGTCGAGACGCAGTATTTT
CATSRDHGVETQYF
>.|.|TRBJ1-3|TRBV10-1|17
TGCGCCAGCAGTCCCGGGACACCCTATGCGGGTGGAAACACCATATATTTT
CASSPGTPYAGGNTIYF
>.|.|TRBJ2-5|TRBV5-1|15
TGCGCCAGCAGCTCCTGGGACGGCTCTAGGGAGACCCAGTACTTC
CASSSWDGSRETQYF
>.|many|TRBJ2-3|TRBV5-6|18
TGTGCCAGCAGCTTGGCTCTCCCCATCGGCTTGTTGTTGGATACGCAGTATTTT
CASSLALPIGLLLDTQYF
>TRBD1|many|TRBJ1-3|TRBV11-2|14
TGTGCCAGCAGTTTTCACAGGGGAGAAGACACCATATATTTT
CASSFHRGEDTIYF